A single T cell receptor beta chain is shown here with its context. Antigen: not known. In germline, CDR1 is WSHSY, CDR2 SAAADI. J was trimmed by 0 bases and V by 6 bases; bases with no gene match: 9. CDR3 length: 18 amino acids. The study ran its PCR with 60 Vbeta and 13 Jbeta primers. The protocol was immunoSEQ multiplex PCR, while the TCRdb copy is restricted to in-frame clones and leaves out a portion. Here the sample spans approximately 160,000 clones, 84% being singletons. This entry belongs to a study of cytomegalovirus exposure and HLA in healthy donors. Study-level points and caveats: A further, later analysis showed that HLA-associated TCR beta chains (compared with equally common others) were more clonally expanded. Investigators reported approximately 150 TCR beta chains as tied to cytomegalovirus. A likely sequencing artifact accounted for one observed cluster of highly shared sequence variants. What a later analysis reportedly showed was that an Asian-associated ancestry cluster had fewer N-insertions than the approximately 700-donor mean.

This chain uses TRBV10-2 with TRBJ1-6; 9 bases fit TRBD1. The receptor comes from a young man in good health and CMV-seronegative. Source material: PBMCs. This CDR3 is CASRSQGALSSYNSPLHF. The CDR3 DNA reads TGCGCCAGCAGATCACAGGGGGCGTTGAGCTCCTATAATTCACCCCTCCACTTT.